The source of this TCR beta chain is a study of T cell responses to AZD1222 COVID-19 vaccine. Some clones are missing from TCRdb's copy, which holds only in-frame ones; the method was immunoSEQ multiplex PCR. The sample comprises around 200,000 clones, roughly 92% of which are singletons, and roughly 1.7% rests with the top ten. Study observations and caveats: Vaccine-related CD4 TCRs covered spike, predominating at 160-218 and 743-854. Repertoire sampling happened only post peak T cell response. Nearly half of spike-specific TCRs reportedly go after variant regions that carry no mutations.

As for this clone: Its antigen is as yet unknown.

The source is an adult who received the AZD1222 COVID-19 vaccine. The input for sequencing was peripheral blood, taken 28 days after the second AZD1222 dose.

The CDR3 nucleotides read TGTGCCAGCAGCTCAAGGGGTTTACACACCGGGGAGCTGTTTTTT. Translation: CASSSRGLHTGELFF. This chain joins TRBV2 and TRBJ2-2; the D gene is possibly TRBD1 (5 bases). The CDR3 extends over 15 amino acids. V lost 6 bases to trimming and J lost 3 bases, with 14 bases between them. Germline CDR1 SNHLY, CDR2 FYNNEI. Complete variable domain (other parts from reference TRBV2 and TRBJ2-2): EPEVTQTPSHQVTQMGQEVILRCVPISNHLYFYWYRQILGQKVEFLVSFYNNEISEKSEIFDDQFSVERPDGSNFTLKIRSTKLEDSAMYFCASSSRGLHTGELFFGEGSRLTVL.